Below, 6 T cell receptor beta chains from the same sample are listed, as sequenced in a study of T cell responses to AZD1222 COVID-19 vaccine. Clones were sequenced by immunoSEQ multiplex PCR, and TCRdb holds only the in-frame ones, with some missing. The sample has roughly 110,000 clones, under 95% seen once; the top ten hold under 25%. Source: peripheral blood, taken on day 0 of AZD1222 vaccination. The receptors here all came from an adult in good health.

The chain uses TRBV7-2 and TRBJ2-3; no clear D gene. Trimming stripped 5 bases from V and 1 base from J, with 7 bases between. In germline, CDR1 is SGHTA, CDR2 FQGNSA. This CDR3 comprises 13 residues. For the CDR3, the DNA is TGTGCCAGCAGCCCCGCAGGCACAGATACGCAGTATTTT. It codes for CASSPAGTDTQYF.

This chain joins TRBV6-4 and TRBJ2-2; 8 bases agree with TRBD2. From germline, CDR1 is MRHNA and CDR2 SNTAGT. J was trimmed by 4 bases and V by 8 bases; bases with no gene match: 6. CDR3 size: 14 residues. The CDR3 DNA is TGTGCCAGCCGCGGGGGGCCCGGCACCGGGGAGCTGTTTTTT. It specifies CASRGGPGTGELFF.

This clone was picked up one time. The rearrangement uses TRBV6-5 and TRBJ2-1, with 12 bases aligning to TRBD2. CDR3 size: 16 residues. CDR1 is MNHEY and CDR2 is SVGAGI in the germline V gene. The V gene end was trimmed by 4 bases and the J gene end by 7 bases; junction bases not matched to a gene: 8. The CDR3 region has the DNA TGTGCCAGCAGTTCCGGTCTAGCGGGGGGGCTGAATGAGCAGTTCTTC. Encoded protein: CASSSGLAGGLNEQFF.

The chain carries TRBV7-3 and TRBJ2-1; D is undetermined. Germline V lookup: CDR1 SGHTA, CDR2 FQGTGA. This CDR3 has 14 amino acids. V shed 1 base and J shed 6 bases, with 10 bases lying between them. The CDR3 sequence is CASSLNLVGNEQFF. In nucleotides, the CDR3 is TGTGCCAGCAGCTTAAATCTGGTGGGCAATGAGCAGTTCTTC.

J is TRBJ1-5 and V is TRBV5-8, with D unclear. This CDR3 spans 15 amino acids. Looked up from germline, CDR1 is SGHTS and CDR2 is YDEGEE. Trimming took off 0 bases at V and 3 bases at J, with 10 bases between the two ends. The CDR3 sequence is CASSLGGLTNQPQHF. CDR3 sequence (DNA): TGTGCCAGCAGCTTGGGAGGTCTGACCAATCAGCCCCAGCATTTT.

CDR3 loop: CASSQELVSPLHF. The CDR3 bases are TGCGCCAGCAGCCAAGAATTGGTTTCACCCCTCCACTTT. V and J are TRBV4-3 and TRBJ1-6, with D uncertain. V lost 0 bases, J lost 9 bases, and 6 bases lay in between. Germline V gene sequence: CDR1 LGHNA, CDR2 YSLEER. This CDR3 has 13 amino acids.